Listed below are T cell receptor beta chains from one sample, sequenced in a study of T-cell reconstitution after alpha-beta-depleted transplantation in children. TCRdb reprocessed the PCR reads via MiXCR and lists one record per CDR3 protein. The sample carries around 440,000 distinct CDR3 sequences, roughly 17% recorded once. The sequences come from PBMCs, mostly from graft donor cells, collected 360 days after TCRalphabeta/CD19-depleted stem cell transplant. The receptors derive from a boy in the first two years of life who had a stem cell transplant for Wiskott-Aldrich syndrome, so the T cells may come from the graft donor. Both conserved end residues are part of each CDR3. D genes are given only for firm matches. Clone size is shown for a subset of rows, as once, few, many or a class of expanded clone.

TRBV12-3/TRBV12-4	TRBJ2-1	few	TRBD2	CASSLPASGSYVEQFF	TGTGCCAGCAGTTTACCCGCTAGCGGGAGTTACGTTGAGCAGTTCTTC
TRBV7-2	TRBJ2-3	few	.	CASSLMYWGDGDTQYF	TGTGCCAGCAGCTTAATGTATTGGGGAGACGGAGATACGCAGTATTTT
TRBV5-1	TRBJ2-3	few	TRBD2	CASRPLAGGTDTQYF	TGCGCCAGCAGACCTCTAGCGGGAGGAACAGATACGCAGTATTTT
TRBV28	TRBJ2-7	.	.	CASRTNGGGIYEQYF	TGTGCCAGCAGGACCAACGGGGGCGGTATCTACGAGCAGTACTTC
TRBV14	TRBJ1-1	many	TRBD1	CASSQETGLNTEAFF	TGTGCCAGCAGCCAAGAGACAGGGCTGAACACTGAAGCTTTCTTT
TRBV12-3/TRBV12-4	TRBJ2-1	.	.	CASSRPALVPNNEQFF	TGTGCCAGCAGTCGCCCCGCCCTAGTTCCCAACAATGAGCAGTTCTTC
TRBV3-1	TRBJ2-4	few	.	CASSQKNTVSAKNIQYF	TGTGCCAGCAGCCAGAAAAATACTGTTTCAGCCAAAAACATTCAGTACTTC
TRBV6-5	TRBJ1-1	.	.	CATQGEGRPEAFF	TGTGCCACCCAAGGAGAGGGTCGCCCTGAAGCTTTCTTT
TRBV5-1	TRBJ2-7	few	.	CASSLYSPNLSYEQYF	TGCGCCAGCAGCTTGTACAGTCCAAACCTCTCCTACGAGCAGTACTTC
TRBV7-2	TRBJ1-4	.	TRBD1	CASNSDRGREKLFF	TGTGCCAGCAACTCAGACAGGGGGCGAGAAAAACTGTTTTTT
TRBV27	TRBJ2-7	few	.	CASSLSYGERSYEQYF	TGTGCCAGCAGTTTATCATACGGAGAGCGGTCCTACGAGCAGTACTTC
TRBV7-2	TRBJ2-1	.	TRBD2	CASSLAYAGEYNEQFF	TGTGCCAGCAGCTTAGCGTACGCGGGAGAGTACAATGAGCAGTTCTTC
TRBV12-3/TRBV12-4	TRBJ2-2	.	.	CASSGEWTGELFF	TGTGCCAGCAGCGGGGAGTGGACCGGGGAGCTGTTTTTT
TRBV29-1	TRBJ1-2	.	.	CSVERVLGYTF	TGCAGCGTGGAGAGGGTCCTAGGCTACACCTTC
TRBV12-3/TRBV12-4	TRBJ2-1	.	.	CASSFPRAEQFF	TGTGCCAGCAGTTTTCCCAGGGCTGAGCAGTTCTTC